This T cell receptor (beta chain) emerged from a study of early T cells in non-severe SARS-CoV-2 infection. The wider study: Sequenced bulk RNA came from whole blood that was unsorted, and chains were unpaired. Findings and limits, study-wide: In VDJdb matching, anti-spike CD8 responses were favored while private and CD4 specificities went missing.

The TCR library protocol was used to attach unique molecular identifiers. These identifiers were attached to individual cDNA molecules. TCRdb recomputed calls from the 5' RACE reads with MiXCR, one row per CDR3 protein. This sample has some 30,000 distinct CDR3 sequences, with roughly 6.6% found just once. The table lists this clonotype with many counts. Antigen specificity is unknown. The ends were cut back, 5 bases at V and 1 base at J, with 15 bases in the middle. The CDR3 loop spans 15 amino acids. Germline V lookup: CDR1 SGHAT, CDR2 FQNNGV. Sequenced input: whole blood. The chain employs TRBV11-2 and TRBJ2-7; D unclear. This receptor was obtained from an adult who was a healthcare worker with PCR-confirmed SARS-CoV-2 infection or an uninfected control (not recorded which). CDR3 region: CASSPRNSLSYEQYF. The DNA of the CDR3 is TGTGCCAGCAGCCCAAGGAACAGTTTGTCCTACGAGCAGTACTTC. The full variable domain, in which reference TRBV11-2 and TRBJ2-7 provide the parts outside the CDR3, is EAGVAQSPRYKIIEKRQSVAFWCNPISGHATLYWYQQILGQGPKLLIQFQNNGVVDDSQLPKDRFSAERLKGVDSTLKIQPAKLEDSAVYLCASSPRNSLSYEQYFGPGTRLTVT.